The 10 T cell receptor beta chains below come from one sample, sequenced in a study of regulatory T cells in long-lasting Graves disease. HTBI primers from iRepertoire and Arm-PCR of CDR3 regions yielded the TCR beta libraries. TCRdb analysed the multiplex PCR reads with MiXCR anew, one entry per CDR3 protein. The profile shows around 250,000 distinct CDR3 sequences, 20% to 25% of them singletons. Time point in this sample: newly diagnosed GD, antithyroid drugs for less than 3 months. RNA isolated from PBMCs was used to make the TCR library. Sequenced material: peripheral blood mononuclear cells (PBMCs), taken at new diagnosis, from a patient treated with antithyroid drugs. These receptor sequences come from a female donor with Graves disease.

This clonotype was observed many times. The chain carries TRBV20-1 and TRBJ2-1; 9 positions match TRBD2. The V segment lost 2 bases and the J segment 4 bases; nucleotides outside the gene matches: 6. Germline V gene lookup returns CDR1 DFQATT and CDR2 SNEGSKA (reference sequence). The CDR3 runs 15 residues. DNA of the CDR3: TGCAGTGCTAGAAGTAGTCTAGCGGGGTACAATGAGCAGTTCTTC. Residues: CSARSSLAGYNEQFF.

This clonotype showed up many times. This chain connects TRBV15 to TRBJ2-7; D unresolved. There are 12 residues in the CDR3. Germline CDR1 LNHNV, CDR2 YYDKDF (reference sequence). V shed 1 base and J shed 6 bases, with 7 bases lying between them. CDR3 protein: CATSRGAAEQYF. The CDR3 DNA sequence: TGTGCCACCAGCAGAGGGGCGGCCGAGCAGTACTTC. Looking up the rest from reference TRBV15 and TRBJ2-7 gives the full variable domain: DAMVIQNPRYQVTQFGKPVTLSCSQTLNHNVMYWYQQKSSQAPKLLFHYYDKDFNNEADTPDNFQSRRPNTSFCFLDIRSPGLGDTAMYLCATSRGAAEQYFGPGTRLTVT.

This CDR3 reads CASSYSRAPAGYTF. Here the CDR3 DNA reads TGTGCCAGCAGTTACTCGAGGGCTCCGGCGGGCTACACCTTC. The V and J genes are TRBV2 and TRBJ1-2, with no clear D. This CDR3 is 14 amino acids long. Germline loops: CDR1 SNHLY, CDR2 FYNNEI. The ends were cut back, 5 bases at V and 8 bases at J, with 18 bases in the middle.

This clonotype was counted a few times. The V gene is TRBV4-3, the J gene TRBJ2-2; 13 bases map to TRBD2. Germline V gene lookup returns CDR1 LGHNA and CDR2 YSLEER. The trim removed 2 bases at V and 4 bases at J, leaving 4 bases unmatched. This CDR3 is 17 amino acids long. CDR3 in DNA: TGCGCCAGCAGCCAAACCCGGACTAGCGGGGGCACCGGGGAGCTGTTTTTT. Protein product: CASSQTRTSGGTGELFF.

In this sample, this clonotype turned up many times. The chain combines TRBV3-1 with TRBJ2-3; either TRBD1 or TRBD2 may fit D (5 bases each). In germline, CDR1 is LGHDT, CDR2 YNNKEL (reference sequence). This CDR3 spans 15 amino acids. Trimming left V 1 base short and J 1 base short, with 9 bases between. This CDR3 reads CASSQVWGRTDTQYF. The CDR3 nucleotides read TGTGCCAGCAGCCAAGTGTGGGGACGCACAGATACGCAGTATTTT.

This clonotype was seen ten or more times. This sequence joins TRBV4-2 and TRBJ2-7, with D tentatively TRBD2 (5 bases). The CDR3 has 15 residues. The germline CDR1 and CDR2 sequences are LGHNA and YNFKEQ. Trimming took off 0 bases at V and 1 base at J, with 10 bases between the two ends. CDR3 nucleotides: TGTGCCAGCAGCCAAGAAGAAAGCGGATCCTACGAGCAGTACTTC. Its translation: CASSQEESGSYEQYF.

This chain connects TRBV27 to TRBJ2-7; the match to TRBD2 covers 7 bases. This CDR3 region has 15 residues. Trimming removed 0 bases from V and 4 bases from J; junction bases left unmatched: 6. The germline gives CDR1 MNHEY, CDR2 SMNVEV (reference sequence). The DNA of the CDR3 is TGTGCCAGCAGTTTATCTTTGGGGACTACTTACGAGCAGTACTTC. It is translated as CASSLSLGTTYEQYF.

This clonotype has at least ten counts. The chain recombines TRBV2 with TRBJ2-1, with 7 bases identical to TRBD2. The CDR3 is 13 residues long. Trimming took 8 bases from V and 2 from J; bases not matched to a gene: 3. Germline loops: CDR1 SNHLY, CDR2 FYNNEI. CDR3 amino acids: CASVRGAYNEQFF. The CDR3 DNA reads TGTGCCAGCGTACGGGGGGCCTACAATGAGCAGTTCTTC.

Ten or more counts support this clonotype. The genes are TRBV20-1 and TRBJ1-4; D remains unclear. Germline CDR1 reads DFQATT; CDR2 reads SNEGSKA (reference sequence). V lost 0 bases and J lost 6, with 5 bases in between. The CDR3 is 12 residues long. The CDR3 coding sequence is TGCAGTGCTAGAGAAAAGTATGAAAAACTGTTTTTT. The encoded protein is CSAREKYEKLFF.

The rearrangement uses TRBV19 and TRBJ1-1; the D gene is possibly TRBD1 (5 bases). V was clipped by 5 bases and J by 9 bases, with 22 bases between them. The V gene's germline CDR1 is LNHDA and CDR2 SQIVND (reference sequence). The CDR3 consists of 15 residues. CDR3 sequence reads: CASSLLGAGSSQAFF. DNA for the CDR3: TGTGCCAGTAGTCTTTTAGGAGCAGGGAGCTCCCAAGCTTTCTTT.